The 13 T cell receptor beta chains below come from one sample, sequenced in a study of blood T cells in healthy people across ages. A second 7 to 11 cycle PCR used barcoded and J-beta primers. TCRdb used MiXCR to reprocess the 5' RACE reads, holding one entry per CDR3 protein. The sample holds approximately 1.5 million distinct CDR3 sequences, roughly 43% seen once. The specimen was blood. These receptors were obtained from a woman under 30 in good health.

In DNA form, the CDR3 reads TGCAGCGTTGAAGAACACCGGGACAGGGGAAGTGGCTACACCTTC. The encoded protein is CSVEEHRDRGSGYTF. The chain has TRBV29-1 and TRBJ1-2; 10 bases map to TRBD1. Losses at the gene ends were 0 bases for V and 7 bases for J; bases not matched to a gene: 8. The CDR3 contains 15 residues. Per the germline V gene, CDR1 is SQVTM and CDR2 is ANQGSEA.

This chain joins TRBV7-2 and TRBJ2-3, with D possibly being TRBD2 (5 bases). CDR1 and CDR2 from the germline V gene are SGHTA and FQGNSA. This CDR3 has 15 amino acids. V was pared by 4 bases and J by 8 bases, with 19 bases between. CDR3 protein: CASSSGITHGVTQYF. In DNA form, the CDR3 reads TGTGCCAGCAGCTCCGGGATTACACATGGAGTTACGCAGTATTTT.

This clonotype occurred a few times. The chain is built from TRBV7-9 and TRBJ2-7, with D maybe TRBD2 (6 bases). The CDR3 is made up of 15 amino acids. CDR1 is SEHNR and CDR2 is FQNEAQ in the germline V gene (reference sequence). Deletions cut 6 bases from V and 3 bases from J, with 18 bases between. CDR3 coding DNA: TGTGCCAGCAGTTACAAAGGCGGGGCTAACTACGAGCAGTACTTC. It translates to CASSYKGGANYEQYF.

The rearrangement joins TRBV5-6 to TRBJ1-2; 7 bases are a match to TRBD1. The CDR3 has 17 amino acids. CDR1 SGHDT and CDR2 YYEEEE come from the germline V gene. V was pared by 0 bases and J by 1 base, with 9 bases of the junction left unmatched. The chain's CDR3 is CASSLGPGTASNYGYTF. The CDR3 region has the DNA TGTGCCAGCAGCTTGGGCCCGGGGACAGCGAGTAACTATGGCTACACCTTC.

This clonotype was found a few times. The chain employs TRBV13 and TRBJ1-6; maybe TRBD1 (5 bases). With 10 bases removed from V and 6 bases from J, the gap between germline ends came to 13 bases. CDR1 is PRHDT and CDR2 is FYEKMQ in the germline V gene (reference sequence). This CDR3 has 13 amino acids. CDR3 sequence: CATQALTNSPLHF. For the CDR3, the DNA is TGTGCCACACAGGCCCTGACTAATTCACCCCTCCACTTT.

This clonotype was counted only a few times. Germline is not matched at one junction end, which may reflect a read error. This chain uses TRBV12-3 or TRBV12-4 with TRBJ2-3; 7 nucleotides match TRBD2. The CDR3 consists of 15 residues. The CDR3, as DNA: TGTGCCAGCAGTTTCCCGGGGAGGGGACCAGATGCGCAGTATTTT. Translated, it gives CASSFPGRGPDAQYF.

About this clonotype itself: A much larger clone lies one base from this, so it may be a read error. The gene calls are TRBV24-1 and TRBJ2-5; 12 nucleotides agree with TRBD1. The J call may be faulty, since TRBJ2-7 better matches the DNA end. Germline V gene data show CDR1 as KGHDR and CDR2 as SFDVKD. This CDR3 has 15 residues. The CDR3 loop is CATSDPGQGACEQYF. The CDR3 DNA follows: TGTGCCACCAGTGATCCGGGACAGGGGGCCTGCGAGCAGTACTTC.

DNA of the CDR3: TGCAGTGCTAGATCGGCGGACAGTTTCAATTCACCCCTCCACTTT. Translated: CSARSADSFNSPLHF. The chain employs TRBV20-1 and TRBJ1-6, with D possibly being TRBD1 (6 bases). V shed 2 bases and J shed 7 bases, with 15 bases lying between them. This CDR3 has 15 amino acids. CDR1 and CDR2 from the germline V gene are DFQATT and SNEGSKA (reference sequence).

Details on this clonotype: A read error may account for a junction end that differs from germline. The chain is built from TRBV7-9 and TRBJ2-7; D might be TRBD1 (6 bases). The germline CDR1 and CDR2 sequences are SEHNR and FQNEAQ (reference sequence). This CDR3 is built from 13 residues. Here the CDR3 reads CAGSPRQDYEQYF. CDR3 coding DNA: TGTGCCGGCAGCCCCCGACAGGATTACGAGCAGTACTTC.

The chain links TRBV20-1 to TRBJ2-1, with no clear D. There are 13 residues in the CDR3. Trimming cost V 1 base and J 5 bases, with 9 bases left between them. Germline V gene lookup returns CDR1 DFQATT and CDR2 SNEGSKA (reference sequence). In DNA, the CDR3 is TGCAGTGCTAGAGCTAGGAGCAACAATGAGCAGTTCTTC. This encodes CSARARSNNEQFF.

The chain employs TRBV27 and TRBJ2-3; the D gene is possibly TRBD2 (5 bases). Trimming removed 5 bases at V and 4 bases at J, with 13 bases between. CDR1 and CDR2 from the germline V gene are MNHEY and SMNVEV (reference sequence). The CDR3 is made up of 14 amino acids. The CDR3 loop reads CASSPLGRADTQYF. The CDR3 nucleotides are TGTGCCAGCAGTCCCCTCGGGCGGGCAGATACGCAGTATTTT.

This clonotype came up a few times. This chain connects TRBV10-3 to TRBJ2-1, with D maybe TRBD1 (6 bases). This CDR3 region has 13 residues. V lost 7 bases and J lost 5, with 12 bases in between. Germline values: CDR1 ENHRY, CDR2 SYGVKD. The CDR3 bases are TGTGCCATCAAAGGCCCAGGGGACAATGAGCAGTTCTTC. It codes for CAIKGPGDNEQFF.

The J gene is TRBJ2-3, the V gene TRBV28; perhaps TRBD2 as D (6 bases). Trimming removed 4 bases at V and 6 bases at J, with 14 bases between. Germline V CDR1 and CDR2: MDHEN, SYDVKM. The CDR3 is 14 residues long. CDR3 sequence (DNA): TGTGCCAGCAGTTCTGCGGGACCACAGGATACGCAGTATTTT. This encodes CASSSAGPQDTQYF. The full variable domain, in which reference TRBV28 and TRBJ2-3 provide the parts outside the CDR3, is DVKVTQSSRYLVKRTGEKVFLECVQDMDHENMFWYRQDPGLGLRLIYFSYDVKMKEKGDIPEGYSVSREKKERFSLILESASTNQTSMYLCASSSAGPQDTQYFGPGTRLTVL.